The TCR beta chain under discussion was sequenced for a study of cytomegalovirus exposure and HLA in healthy donors. PCR involved 60 Vbeta and 13 Jbeta primers. Profiling relied on immunoSEQ multiplex PCR, and the TCRdb table lists in-frame clones only, not all of them. Among some 150,000 clones listed, over 60% were seen once. From germline, CDR1 is SGHVS and CDR2 FNYEAQ. The V gene end was trimmed by 3 bases and the J gene end by 4 bases; junction bases not matched to a gene: 8. This CDR3 contains 16 residues. The clonotype was recovered from a woman aged 25 to 39 in good health and CMV-seronegative. The rearrangement uses TRBV7-6 and TRBJ2-5, with 10 bases that match TRBD1. The sequenced material came from PBMCs. The CDR3 sequence is CASSLDSGQGIETQYF. In DNA form, the CDR3 reads TGTGCCAGCAGCTTGGACTCGGGACAGGGGATAGAGACCCAGTACTTC.